These T cell receptor beta chains were read from a single sample in a study of CD8 T cells in Susac syndrome. MiXCR was run by TCRdb on the immunoSEQ multiplex PCR reads, yielding one entry per CDR3 protein. The data contain 150,000 to 190,000 distinct CDR3 sequences, around 95% of them singletons. Sequenced: CD8+ T cells from PBMCs. The source is a human donor with multiple sclerosis. Each CDR3 is given with its conserved first and last residue. D genes are given only for firm matches. Clone size is stated in some rows and not others, as once, few, many or a class when expanded.

clone_size: .
d_call: .
j_call: TRBJ2-4
v_call: TRBV29-1
cdr3_aa: CSVEGKRDIQYF
cdr3_nt: TGCAGCGTTGAAGGAAAGAGGGACATTCAGTACTTC

clone_size: .
d_call: .
j_call: TRBJ1-1
v_call: TRBV20-1
cdr3_aa: CSARMNTEAFF
cdr3_nt: TGCAGTGCTCGCATGAACACTGAAGCTTTCTTT

clone_size: once
d_call: TRBD1
j_call: TRBJ1-1
v_call: TRBV30
cdr3_aa: CARTGVDTEAFF
cdr3_nt: TGTGCCAGAACAGGGGTGGACACTGAAGCTTTCTTT

clone_size: .
d_call: .
j_call: TRBJ1-5
v_call: TRBV30
cdr3_aa: CAWSVSAGHRQPQHF
cdr3_nt: TGTGCCTGGAGTGTATCGGCGGGCCACCGGCAGCCCCAGCATTTT

clone_size: .
d_call: TRBD1
j_call: TRBJ1-4
v_call: TRBV3-1
cdr3_aa: CASSQDPGTVLFF
cdr3_nt: TGTGCCAGCAGCCAAGACCCCGGGACAGTCCTGTTTTTT

clone_size: .
d_call: .
j_call: TRBJ1-1
v_call: TRBV12-3/TRBV12-4
cdr3_aa: CASSEAGEAEAFF
cdr3_nt: TGTGCCAGCAGTGAAGCAGGGGAGGCTGAAGCTTTCTTT

clone_size: .
d_call: .
j_call: TRBJ2-7
v_call: TRBV7-6
cdr3_aa: CASSYRRTDFYEQYF
cdr3_nt: TGTGCCAGCAGCTACCGAAGGACGGATTTCTACGAGCAGTACTTC

clone_size: .
d_call: .
j_call: TRBJ2-3
v_call: TRBV12-5
cdr3_aa: CASGQRDTQYF
cdr3_nt: TGTGCTAGTGGCCAAAGAGATACGCAGTATTTT

clone_size: .
d_call: TRBD2
j_call: TRBJ2-3
v_call: TRBV20-1
cdr3_aa: CSARDRLAVKDTQYF
cdr3_nt: TGCAGTGCTAGAGATAGACTAGCGGTGAAAGATACGCAGTATTTT

clone_size: .
d_call: .
j_call: TRBJ1-1
v_call: TRBV9
cdr3_aa: CASSAPDWPEAFF
cdr3_nt: TGTGCCAGCAGCGCCCCGGACTGGCCTGAAGCTTTCTTT

clone_size: .
d_call: .
j_call: TRBJ1-2
v_call: TRBV28
cdr3_aa: CASSPPPVWDGYTF
cdr3_nt: TGTGCCAGCAGTCCCCCCCCCGTCTGGGATGGCTACACCTTC

clone_size: .
d_call: .
j_call: TRBJ1-1
v_call: TRBV20-1
cdr3_aa: CSARDTDAGNTEAFF
cdr3_nt: TGCAGTGCTAGAGATACAGATGCGGGAAACACTGAAGCTTTCTTT

clone_size: .
d_call: TRBD1
j_call: TRBJ2-7
v_call: TRBV5-6
cdr3_aa: CASSFKGALYEQYF
cdr3_nt: TGTGCCAGCAGCTTTAAGGGGGCCTTGTACGAGCAGTACTTC

clone_size: .
d_call: .
j_call: TRBJ2-2
v_call: TRBV28
cdr3_aa: CASSSYLYTGELFF
cdr3_nt: TGTGCCAGCAGTTCCTACCTATACACCGGGGAGCTGTTTTTT

clone_size: .
d_call: .
j_call: TRBJ1-1
v_call: TRBV15
cdr3_aa: CATSRVLEGLAEAFF
cdr3_nt: TGTGCCACCAGCAGAGTTTTGGAAGGACTGGCTGAAGCTTTCTTT

clone_size: .
d_call: .
j_call: TRBJ2-7
v_call: TRBV27
cdr3_aa: CASSEGRRSYEQYF
cdr3_nt: TGTGCCAGCAGTGAGGGACGGCGGTCCTACGAGCAGTACTTC

clone_size: .
d_call: .
j_call: TRBJ2-7
v_call: TRBV7-9
cdr3_aa: CASSLAGQGGYEQYF
cdr3_nt: TGTGCCAGCAGCTTAGCTGGTCAGGGTGGGTACGAGCAGTACTTC

clone_size: .
d_call: TRBD1
j_call: TRBJ1-2
v_call: TRBV20-1
cdr3_aa: CSADPRDRVTYGYTF
cdr3_nt: TGCAGTGCCGACCCCAGGGACAGGGTTACTTATGGCTACACCTTC

clone_size: .
d_call: .
j_call: TRBJ2-1
v_call: TRBV6-2/TRBV6-3
cdr3_aa: CASSLGGALYNEQFF
cdr3_nt: TGTGCCAGTTCATTGGGCGGGGCCCTGTACAATGAGCAGTTCTTC

clone_size: .
d_call: .
j_call: TRBJ2-5
v_call: TRBV12-3/TRBV12-4
cdr3_aa: CASSSLAPPRETQYF
cdr3_nt: TGTGCCAGCAGTTCGCTAGCGCCACCAAGAGAGACCCAGTACTTC

clone_size: few
d_call: TRBD2
j_call: TRBJ2-7
v_call: TRBV27
cdr3_aa: CASSFGTSGYEQYF
cdr3_nt: TGTGCCAGCAGTTTTGGGACTAGCGGTTACGAGCAGTACTTC

clone_size: .
d_call: .
j_call: TRBJ2-2
v_call: TRBV6-6
cdr3_aa: CASSWTVNTGELFF
cdr3_nt: TGTGCCAGCAGCTGGACAGTGAACACCGGGGAGCTGTTTTTT

clone_size: .
d_call: .
j_call: TRBJ2-1
v_call: TRBV2
cdr3_aa: CASSESGNNEQFF
cdr3_nt: TGTGCCAGCAGTGAATCGGGTAACAATGAGCAGTTCTTC

clone_size: .
d_call: TRBD1
j_call: TRBJ1-2
v_call: TRBV7-2
cdr3_aa: CASSNRDRENYGYTF
cdr3_nt: TGTGCCAGCAGCAACCGGGACAGAGAAAACTATGGCTACACCTTC

clone_size: .
d_call: .
j_call: TRBJ2-3
v_call: TRBV20-1
cdr3_aa: CSARDTQYF
cdr3_nt: TGCAGTGCTAGAGATACGCAGTATTTT

clone_size: .
d_call: TRBD2
j_call: TRBJ2-7
v_call: TRBV20-1
cdr3_aa: CSARGTSAYEQYF
cdr3_nt: TGCAGTGCTAGGGGGACTAGTGCCTACGAGCAGTACTTC

clone_size: .
d_call: .
j_call: TRBJ1-5
v_call: TRBV11-2
cdr3_aa: CASSPRLVNQPQHF
cdr3_nt: TGTGCCAGCAGCCCGAGACTTGTCAATCAGCCCCAGCATTTT

clone_size: .
d_call: TRBD1
j_call: TRBJ1-3
v_call: TRBV20-1
cdr3_aa: CSARDRGTGRLMSGNTIYF
cdr3_nt: TGCAGTGCTAGAGATCGGGGGACAGGACGCCTAATGTCTGGAAACACCATATATTTT

clone_size: .
d_call: .
j_call: TRBJ2-5
v_call: TRBV7-8
cdr3_aa: CASGVQETQYF
cdr3_nt: TGTGCTTCAGGGGTTCAAGAGACCCAGTACTTC

clone_size: .
d_call: .
j_call: TRBJ1-2
v_call: TRBV10-3
cdr3_aa: CAISETRGYTF
cdr3_nt: TGTGCCATCAGTGAGACTCGGGGCTACACCTTC

clone_size: .
d_call: .
j_call: TRBJ1-2
v_call: TRBV29-1
cdr3_aa: CSVLAPTEGYTF
cdr3_nt: TGCAGCGTCCTAGCCCCGACGGAAGGCTACACCTTC

clone_size: .
d_call: .
j_call: TRBJ1-5
v_call: TRBV27
cdr3_aa: CASSFGQGGNQPQHF
cdr3_nt: TGTGCCAGCAGTTTTGGGCAGGGTGGAAATCAGCCCCAGCATTTT

clone_size: .
d_call: TRBD2
j_call: TRBJ2-3
v_call: TRBV29-1
cdr3_aa: CSVEDWVGLAGEEDTQYF
cdr3_nt: TGCAGCGTTGAAGATTGGGTAGGACTAGCGGGGGAGGAGGATACGCAGTATTTT

clone_size: .
d_call: .
j_call: TRBJ2-2
v_call: TRBV27
cdr3_aa: CASSSDGLTGELFF
cdr3_nt: TGTGCCAGCAGTTCTGACGGGTTAACCGGGGAGCTGTTTTTT

clone_size: .
d_call: .
j_call: TRBJ1-5
v_call: TRBV21-1
cdr3_aa: CAIPDSPNQPQHF
cdr3_nt: TGTGCCATCCCTGACAGCCCTAATCAGCCCCAGCATTTT

clone_size: .
d_call: .
j_call: TRBJ1-1
v_call: TRBV28
cdr3_aa: CASSSSLKGGSNTEAFF
cdr3_nt: TGTGCCAGCAGTTCCTCCCTAAAGGGCGGGAGCAACACTGAAGCTTTCTTT

clone_size: .
d_call: .
j_call: TRBJ1-2
v_call: TRBV29-1
cdr3_aa: CSATPGHAPEPGYTF
cdr3_nt: TGCAGCGCTACTCCGGGACACGCACCCGAGCCCGGCTACACCTTC

clone_size: once
d_call: TRBD1
j_call: TRBJ2-5
v_call: TRBV28
cdr3_aa: CASRYLRDRGPYQETQYF
cdr3_nt: TGTGCCAGCAGGTACCTCCGGGACAGGGGCCCGTACCAAGAGACCCAGTACTTC